This T cell receptor beta chain appears in the sequencing data of a study of early T cells in non-severe SARS-CoV-2 infection. Study summary: Sequencing input comprised bulk RNA from unsorted whole blood; chain pairing was not available.

Individual cDNA molecules were tagged with unique molecular identifiers, the study reported. TCRdb independently ran MiXCR on the 5' RACE reads; one entry per CDR3 protein. The table shows tens of thousands of distinct CDR3 sequences, with just under 15% occurring only once. This clonotype occurred many times. The antigen is unknown. Overall study findings and caveats: Reliance on VDJdb matching favored anti-spike CD8 responses; private and CD4 specificities were missed.

Per the germline V gene, CDR1 is WNHNN and CDR2 is SYGVQD (reference sequence). The CDR3 runs 16 residues. The trim removed 7 bases at V and 0 bases at J, leaving 7 bases unmatched. Sequenced material: whole blood. The clonotype originates from an adult who was a healthcare worker with PCR-confirmed SARS-CoV-2 infection or an uninfected control (not recorded which). This rearrangement joins TRBV10-1 to TRBJ2-1; 9 bases map to TRBD2. CDR3 DNA sequence: TGCGCCAGCAAGCAAGCGGGAGGCAGCTCCTACAATGAGCAGTTCTTC. It specifies CASKQAGGSSYNEQFF.